The rows below give T cell receptor beta chains drawn from one sample of a study of blood T cell repertoires in COVID-19. Method: immunoSEQ multiplex PCR; TCRdb's copy keeps in-frame clones and lacks some. The sample gives a few hundred thousand clones, around 87% of which show up once; 3% to 3.5% is in the top ten. The sequenced sample consisted of peripheral blood. The receptors come from a man aged 55 to 69 with acute or convalescent COVID-19. CDR3s include the opening cysteine and the closing phenylalanine or tryptophan. A D gene is named only where the DNA matches it firmly.

D gene	V gene	J gene	CDR3 protein	CDR3 DNA
TRBD2	TRBV7-2	TRBJ2-3	CASSPRTSGGRRTDTQYF	TGTGCCAGCAGCCCCCGGACTAGCGGGGGGAGACGCACAGATACGCAGTATTTT
-	TRBV5-1	TRBJ2-3	CASSLSPGALGDTQYF	TGCGCCAGCAGCCTCAGCCCAGGGGCGCTCGGAGATACGCAGTATTTT
-	TRBV19	TRBJ1-1	CASFFRGTEAFF	TGTGCCAGTTTTTTTAGAGGCACTGAAGCTTTCTTT
-	TRBV7-8	TRBJ2-1	CASSLGVARSYNEQFF	TGTGCCAGCAGCTTAGGTGTGGCTAGGTCCTACAATGAGCAGTTCTTC
TRBD1	TRBV15	TRBJ1-4	CATRLRTGGGEKLFF	TGTGCCACCAGATTAAGGACAGGTGGGGGTGAAAAACTGTTTTTT
-	TRBV19	TRBJ1-6	CASSTLLGPLHF	TGTGCCAGTAGTACCCTCCTCGGACCCCTCCACTTT
-	TRBV28	TRBJ1-5	CASRRVGTPSNQPQHF	TGTGCCAGCCGCCGGGTGGGGACACCTAGCAATCAGCCCCAGCATTTT
TRBD2	TRBV28	TRBJ2-3	CASGGLRPVPDTQYF	TGTGCCAGTGGGGGACTACGACCGGTCCCAGATACGCAGTATTTT
-	TRBV6-5	TRBJ2-1	CASSYAGSLSYNEQFF	TGTGCCAGCAGTTACGCGGGGTCCCTCTCCTACAATGAGCAGTTCTTC
-	TRBV9	TRBJ1-3	CASSARATSGNTIYF	TGTGCCAGCAGCGCCAGGGCAACCTCTGGAAACACCATATATTTT
TRBD1	TRBV15	TRBJ1-5	CATSRGDRGNQPQHF	TGTGCCACCAGCAGAGGTGACAGGGGCAATCAGCCCCAGCATTTT
-	TRBV6-1	TRBJ1-4	CASSEVGTTGGEKLFF	TGTGCCAGCAGTGAAGTCGGAACTACCGGTGGGGAAAAACTGTTTTTT
TRBD2	TRBV10-1	TRBJ2-2	CASSRRLAGGAGELFF	TGCGCCAGCAGCCGAAGACTAGCGGGGGGTGCCGGGGAGCTGTTTTTT
-	TRBV9	TRBJ2-1	CASSVAPGLVNNEQFF	TGTGCCAGCAGCGTAGCTCCGGGACTCGTGAACAATGAGCAGTTCTTC
-	TRBV3-1/TRBV3-2	TRBJ1-5	CASSPRLPGRLPEGNQPQHF	TGTGCCAGCAGTCCCCGCCTCCCCGGGAGATTACCCGAAGGCAATCAGCCCCAGCATTTT
-	TRBV28	TRBJ1-4	CASRTKLGGGDEKLFF	TGTGCCAGCAGGACAAAACTGGGGGGAGGGGATGAAAAACTGTTTTTT
-	TRBV25-1	TRBJ1-2	CASSGGARGYTF	TGTGCCAGCAGTGGTGGGGCGCGCGGCTACACCTTC
TRBD2	TRBV6-5	TRBJ2-3	CASRTSGGADTQYF	TGTGCCAGCAGGACTAGCGGGGGGGCAGATACGCAGTATTTT